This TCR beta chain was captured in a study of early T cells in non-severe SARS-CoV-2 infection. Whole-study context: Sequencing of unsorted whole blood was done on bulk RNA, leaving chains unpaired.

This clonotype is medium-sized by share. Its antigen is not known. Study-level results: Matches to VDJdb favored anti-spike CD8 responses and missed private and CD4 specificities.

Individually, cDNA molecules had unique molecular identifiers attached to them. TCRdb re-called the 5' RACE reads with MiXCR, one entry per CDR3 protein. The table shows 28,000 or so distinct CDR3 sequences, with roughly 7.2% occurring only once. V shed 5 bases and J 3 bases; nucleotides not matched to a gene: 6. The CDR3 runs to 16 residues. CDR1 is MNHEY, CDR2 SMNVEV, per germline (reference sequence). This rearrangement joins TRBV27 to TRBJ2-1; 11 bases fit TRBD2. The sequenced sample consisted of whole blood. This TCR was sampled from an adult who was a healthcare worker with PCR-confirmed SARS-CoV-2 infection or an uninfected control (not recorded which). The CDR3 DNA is TGTGCCAGCAGTCCGACTAGCGGGGCCCTCTACAATGAGCAGTTCTTC. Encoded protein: CASSPTSGALYNEQFF.